Following are 20 T cell receptor beta chains from one sample sequenced in a study of blood T cell repertoires in COVID-19 (dated by TCRdb to 2020 to 2022). Library creation used the immunoSEQ multiplex PCR assay. TCRdb took this table from immuneACCESS and kept in-frame rearrangements with V and J called. Such tables lack part of the clones; where checked against another copy, unresolved V genes explain under half of the gap, and the rest is unexplained. Recorded for this sample are fewer than 100,000 clones; roughly 87% of them occurred a single time. Of the sample, approximately 10% is held by the ten largest clones. The sample taken for sequencing was peripheral blood. The receptors come from a man between 50 and 59 years old with acute or convalescent COVID-19.

This rearrangement joins TRBV18 to TRBJ1-1; the match to TRBD1 covers 8 bases. Trimming cost V 2 bases and J 4 bases; bases outside gene matches: 3. The CDR3 consists of 14 residues. Germline V gene sequence: CDR1 KGHSH, CDR2 LQKENI. In DNA form, the CDR3 reads TGTGCCAGCTCACCAAACAGGGGGATCACTGAAGCTTTCTTT. Protein: CASSPNRGITEAFF.

This clone occurred a few times. The rearrangement uses TRBV6-5 and TRBJ2-7, with 7 bases fitting TRBD1. Germline values: CDR1 MNHEY, CDR2 SVGAGI. The CDR3 has 14 residues. V shed 6 bases and J 2 bases; nucleotides not matched to a gene: 7. CDR3 sequence: CASRHLTGTYEQYF. CDR3 DNA: TGTGCCAGCAGACACCTGACAGGGACCTACGAGCAGTACTTC.

V and J are TRBV7-9 and TRBJ1-2; unclear D gene. Germline V lookup: CDR1 SEHNR, CDR2 FQNEAQ (reference sequence). This CDR3 is 15 amino acids long. With 1 base removed from V and 5 bases from J, the gap between germline ends came to 14 bases. CDR3 residues: CASSLDGRSGYGYTF. As DNA, the CDR3 is TGTGCCAGCAGCTTAGATGGACGGTCGGGGTATGGCTACACCTTC.

The chain has TRBV19 and TRBJ1-5; D might be TRBD1 (5 bases). CDR3 size: 15 residues. CDR1 and CDR2 from the germline V gene are LNHDA and SQIVND (reference sequence). V was cut by 7 bases and J by 3 bases, with 16 bases left in between. CDR3 nucleotide sequence: TGTGCCAGTACTGCGGAGGGGCGTCCCAATCAGCCCCAGCATTTT. Translated, it gives CASTAEGRPNQPQHF.

V usage is TRBV12-3 or TRBV12-4 and J usage is TRBJ2-1; 7 nucleotides align to TRBD1. With V trimmed by 5 bases and J by 9 bases, 7 bases remained unmatched. This CDR3 has 13 amino acids. The CDR3 reads CASSTRQGGEQFF. The CDR3 DNA sequence: TGTGCCAGCAGTACTCGACAGGGCGGTGAGCAGTTCTTC.

The chain is built from TRBV7-3 and TRBJ2-1, with 11 nucleotides matching TRBD2. Trimming at V came to 3 bases and at J to 1 base, leaving 11 bases not matched to a gene. Germline values: CDR1 SGHTA, CDR2 FQGTGA. The CDR3 sequence is 19 residues long. The CDR3 loop reads CASSFDGTSGLQSYNEQFF. CDR3 in DNA: TGTGCCAGCAGCTTCGACGGGACTAGCGGACTACAATCCTACAATGAGCAGTTCTTC.

The rearrangement joins TRBV7-3 to TRBJ1-2, with 9 bases identical to TRBD1. The germline gives CDR1 SGHTA, CDR2 FQGTGA. The V and J ends lost 5 bases and 2 bases, in that order; junction bases with no gene match: 6. The CDR3 length is 15 residues. Here the CDR3 reads CASSRSGTGNYGYTF. The CDR3 nucleotides are TGTGCCAGCAGCCGATCCGGGACAGGGAACTATGGCTACACCTTC.

J is TRBJ2-2 and V is TRBV7-6; the match to TRBD2 covers 7 bases. This CDR3 is 15 amino acids long. In germline, CDR1 is SGHVS, CDR2 FNYEAQ. Losses at the gene ends were 5 bases for V and 5 bases for J; bases not matched to a gene: 8. The CDR3 spells CASSPRTSWTGELFF. CDR3 sequence (DNA): TGTGCCAGCAGCCCCAGGACTAGTTGGACCGGGGAGCTGTTTTTT.

This clone was observed a single time. The rearrangement links TRBV6-2 or TRBV6-3 to TRBJ1-1, with 7 bases identical to TRBD1. The junction had 6 bases not matched to a gene; V was cut back by 5 bases and J by 6 bases. CDR1 is MNHEY and CDR2 is SVGEGT in the germline V gene. The length of the CDR3 is 13 residues. Written as DNA, the CDR3 is TGTGCCAGCAGTGGAGGGGGCGCGTCTGAAGCTTTCTTT. It codes for CASSGGGASEAFF.

Concerning this clone itself: A read error may produce the germline difference seen at one junction end. The genes are TRBV7-9 and TRBJ1-1, with D maybe TRBD1 (6 bases). Germline V gene lookup returns CDR1 SEHNR and CDR2 FQNEAQ (reference sequence). CDR3 length equals 13 residues. This CDR3 is CASSPSTGSAPDF. CDR3 sequence (DNA): TGTGCCAGCAGCCCATCCACAGGGTCCGCCCCCGACTTT. The full variable domain, with the rest looked up from reference TRBV7-9 and TRBJ1-1, is DTGVSQNPRHKITKRGQNVTFRCDPISEHNRLYWYRQTLGQGPEFLTYFQNEAQLEKSRLLSDRFSAERPKGSFSTLEIQRTEQGDSAMYLCASSPSTGSAPDFGQGTRLTVV.

The J gene is TRBJ1-4, the V gene TRBV5-6; TRBD1 matches 9 bases. V was pared by 4 bases and J by 8 bases, with 12 bases of the junction left unmatched. Germline CDR1 is SGHDT and CDR2 is YYEEEE. CDR3 length equals 16 residues. As DNA, the CDR3 is TGTGCCAGCAGCAACAAGGGTTACAGGGGGCTGGAAAAACTGTTTTTT. Residues: CASSNKGYRGLEKLFF.

The chain carries TRBV5-6 and TRBJ2-1, with 8 bases lining up with TRBD2. This CDR3 region has 15 residues. V gave up 0 bases and J gave up 4 bases; unmatched junction bases: 3. The germline V gene encodes CDR1 SGHDT and CDR2 YYEEEE. The chain's CDR3 is CASSLVPGGYNEQFF. CDR3 DNA sequence: TGTGCCAGCAGCTTGGTACCGGGAGGGTACAATGAGCAGTTCTTC.

This clone has only a few counts. The chain combines TRBV6-4 with TRBJ1-2; D call uncertain. The CDR3 runs to 15 residues. Germline V lookup: CDR1 MRHNA, CDR2 SNTAGT. The V end lost 1 base, the J end lost 8 bases, and 17 bases lay between the germline ends. CDR3 protein: CASSDCRSEARGYTF. The CDR3 region has the DNA TGTGCCAGCAGTGACTGCCGTTCGGAGGCCCGAGGCTACACCTTC.

The chain joins TRBV5-6 to TRBJ2-1, with TRBD2 identical over 8 bases. V trimming: 1 base; J trimming: 6 bases; junction bases outside the gene matches: 6. The CDR3 has 15 residues. CDR1 is SGHDT, CDR2 YYEEEE, per germline. The CDR3 DNA follows: TGTGCCAGCAGCTTGATCGCTAGCGGGTCCAATGAGCAGTTCTTC. Its protein product is CASSLIASGSNEQFF.

The chain joins TRBV11-1 to TRBJ2-1, with D perhaps TRBD2 (5 bases). Per germline, CDR1 SGHAT and CDR2 FQDESV (reference sequence). V dropped 1 base and J dropped 7 bases, with 11 bases sitting between them. The CDR3 is 14 amino acids. In DNA, the CDR3 is TGTGCCAGCAGCTTAGAGAGAACGGGGAATGAGCAGTTCTTC. Translated, it gives CASSLERTGNEQFF. Supplemented by reference TRBV11-1 and TRBJ2-1, the full variable domain reads EAEVAQSPRYKITEKSQAVAFWCDPISGHATLYWYRQILGQGPELLVQFQDESVVDDSQLPKDRFSAERLKGVDSTLKIQPAELGDSAMYLCASSLERTGNEQFFGPGTRLTVL.

The CDR3 nucleotides read TGTGCCATCAAACCGGGACTAGCGGGGTCCACGAGGGAAAATGAGCAGTTCTTC. Protein sequence: CAIKPGLAGSTRENEQFF. The chain employs TRBV10-3 and TRBJ2-1, with 13 bases matching TRBD2. V trimming: 7 bases; J trimming: 7 bases; junction bases outside the gene matches: 16. CDR1 and CDR2 (germline): ENHRY, SYGVKD. The CDR3 covers 18 residues.

V usage is TRBV5-1 and J usage is TRBJ2-3; TRBD2 aligns across 7 bases. Per germline, CDR1 SGHRS and CDR2 YFSETQ. Trimming removed 0 bases from V and 0 bases from J; junction bases left unmatched: 1. This CDR3 has 15 amino acids. DNA of the CDR3: TGCGCCAGCAGCTTGGGCGGGGGTAGCACAGATACGCAGTATTTT. It specifies CASSLGGGSTDTQYF.

This chain links TRBV5-4 with TRBJ1-2; 8 bases map to TRBD1. V lost 4 bases, J lost 3 bases, and 5 bases stayed unmatched. Looked up from germline, CDR1 is SGHNT and CDR2 is YYREEE (reference sequence). The CDR3 spans 14 residues. CDR3 bases: TGTGCCAGCAGCCAAGGACAGGGAGACTATGGCTACACCTTC. This encodes CASSQGQGDYGYTF.

The chain recombines TRBV11-3 with TRBJ2-2, with TRBD2 as a possible D gene (6 bases). Trimming stripped 3 bases from V and 1 base from J, with 6 bases between. Germline assignment: CDR1 SGHNT and CDR2 YENEEA. CDR3 length: 14 amino acids. The CDR3 loop reads CASSFGGNTGELFF. DNA for the CDR3: TGTGCCAGCAGCTTCGGGGGGAACACCGGGGAGCTGTTTTTT.

J is TRBJ2-1 and V is TRBV7-2, with 13 nucleotides matching TRBD2. Germline V gene lookup returns CDR1 SGHTA and CDR2 FQGNSA. The CDR3 sequence is 17 residues long. The V segment lost 3 bases and the J segment 7 bases; nucleotides outside the gene matches: 9. The CDR3 region has the DNA TGTGCCAGCAGCTTCACTAGCGGGAGGGCCTTGAGAAATGAGCAGTTCTTC. Translation gives CASSFTSGRALRNEQFF.